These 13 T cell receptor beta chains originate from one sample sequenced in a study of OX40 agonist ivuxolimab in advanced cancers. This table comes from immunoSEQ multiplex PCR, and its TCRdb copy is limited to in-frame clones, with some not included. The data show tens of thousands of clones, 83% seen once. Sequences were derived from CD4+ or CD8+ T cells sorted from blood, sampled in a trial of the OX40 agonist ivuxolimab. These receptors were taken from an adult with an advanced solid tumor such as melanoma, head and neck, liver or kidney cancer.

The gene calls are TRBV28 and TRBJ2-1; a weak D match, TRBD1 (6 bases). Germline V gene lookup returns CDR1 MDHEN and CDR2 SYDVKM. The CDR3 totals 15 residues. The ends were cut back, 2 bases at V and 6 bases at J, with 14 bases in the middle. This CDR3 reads CASSLSLGGRNEQFF. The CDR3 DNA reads TGTGCCAGCAGTTTAAGTCTAGGGGGACGCAATGAGCAGTTCTTC.

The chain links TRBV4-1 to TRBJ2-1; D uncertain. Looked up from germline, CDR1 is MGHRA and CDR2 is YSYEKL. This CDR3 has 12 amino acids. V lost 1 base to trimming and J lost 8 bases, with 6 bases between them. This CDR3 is CASSQGMDEQFF. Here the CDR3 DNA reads TGCGCCAGCAGCCAAGGAATGGATGAGCAGTTCTTC.

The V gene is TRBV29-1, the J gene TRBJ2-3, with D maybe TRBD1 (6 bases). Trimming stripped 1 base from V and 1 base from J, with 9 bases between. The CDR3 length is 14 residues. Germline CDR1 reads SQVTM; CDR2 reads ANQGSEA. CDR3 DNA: TGCAGCGTTGAAGGTGCAGGGGGCACAGATACGCAGTATTTT. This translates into CSVEGAGGTDTQYF.

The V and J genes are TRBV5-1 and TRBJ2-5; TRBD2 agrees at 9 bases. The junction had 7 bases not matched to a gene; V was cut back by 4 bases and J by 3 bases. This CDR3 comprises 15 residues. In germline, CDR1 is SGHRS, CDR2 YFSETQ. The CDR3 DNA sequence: TGCGCCAGCAGCCCGGGGGGACTAGCCGAAGAGACCCAGTACTTC. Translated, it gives CASSPGGLAEETQYF.

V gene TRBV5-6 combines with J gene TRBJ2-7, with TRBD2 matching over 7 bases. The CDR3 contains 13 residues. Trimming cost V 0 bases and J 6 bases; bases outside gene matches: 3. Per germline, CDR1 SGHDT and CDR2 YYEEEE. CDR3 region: CASSLEPGGEQYF. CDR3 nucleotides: TGTGCCAGCAGCTTGGAGCCGGGGGGCGAGCAGTACTTC.

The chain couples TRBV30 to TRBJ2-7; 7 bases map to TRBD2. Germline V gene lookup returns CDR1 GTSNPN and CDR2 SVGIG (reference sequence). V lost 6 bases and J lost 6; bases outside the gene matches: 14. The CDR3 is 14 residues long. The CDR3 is CACGRLSGEGEQYF. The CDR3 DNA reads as TGTGCCTGTGGCCGGTTGAGCGGGGAAGGCGAGCAGTACTTC.

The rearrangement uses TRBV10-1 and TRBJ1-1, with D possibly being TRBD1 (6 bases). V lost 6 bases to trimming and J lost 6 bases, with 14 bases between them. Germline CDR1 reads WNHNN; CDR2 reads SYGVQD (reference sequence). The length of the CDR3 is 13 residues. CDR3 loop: CASSLQGVAEAFF. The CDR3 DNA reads TGCGCCAGCAGCCTACAGGGTGTCGCTGAAGCTTTCTTT.

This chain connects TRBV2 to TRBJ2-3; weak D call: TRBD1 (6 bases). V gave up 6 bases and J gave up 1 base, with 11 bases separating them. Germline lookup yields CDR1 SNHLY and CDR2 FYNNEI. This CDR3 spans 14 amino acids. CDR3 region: CASRRQVGTDTQYF. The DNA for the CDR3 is TGTGCCAGCAGAAGACAGGTCGGCACAGATACGCAGTATTTT.

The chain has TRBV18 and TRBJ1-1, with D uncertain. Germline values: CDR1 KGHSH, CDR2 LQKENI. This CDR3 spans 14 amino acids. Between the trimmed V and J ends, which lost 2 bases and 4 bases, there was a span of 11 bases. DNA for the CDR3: TGTGCCAGCTCACCATGGAAGGATGCCACTGAAGCTTTCTTT. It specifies CASSPWKDATEAFF.

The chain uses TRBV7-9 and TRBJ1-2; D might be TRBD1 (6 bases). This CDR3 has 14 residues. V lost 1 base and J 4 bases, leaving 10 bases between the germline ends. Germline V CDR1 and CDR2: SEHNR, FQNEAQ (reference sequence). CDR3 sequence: CASSLGQAFYGYTF. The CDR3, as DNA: TGTGCCAGCAGCTTAGGACAGGCATTCTATGGCTACACCTTC.

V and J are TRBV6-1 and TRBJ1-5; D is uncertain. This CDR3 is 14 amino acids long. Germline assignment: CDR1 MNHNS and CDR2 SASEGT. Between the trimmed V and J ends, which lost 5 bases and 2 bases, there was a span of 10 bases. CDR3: CASSNTEGNQPQHF. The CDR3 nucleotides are TGTGCCAGCAGTAACACGGAGGGCAATCAGCCCCAGCATTTT.

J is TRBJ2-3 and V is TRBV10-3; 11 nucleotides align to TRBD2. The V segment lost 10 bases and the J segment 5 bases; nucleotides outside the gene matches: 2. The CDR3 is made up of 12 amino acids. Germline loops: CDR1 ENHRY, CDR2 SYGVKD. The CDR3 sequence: CATLAGGDTQYF. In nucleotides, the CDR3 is TGTGCCACCCTAGCGGGAGGAGATACGCAGTATTTT.

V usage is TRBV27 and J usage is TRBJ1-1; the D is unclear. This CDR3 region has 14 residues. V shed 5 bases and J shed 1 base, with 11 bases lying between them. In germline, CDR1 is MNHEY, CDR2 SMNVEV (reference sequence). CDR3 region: CASSLPGPNTEAFF. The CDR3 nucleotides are TGTGCCAGCAGTCTGCCCGGACCGAACACTGAAGCTTTCTTT.